The 22 T cell receptor beta chains below come from one sample, sequenced in a study of regulatory T cells in long-lasting Graves disease (dated by TCRdb to 2020 to 2023). According to the study, the label for this sample's time point signals: persistent/refractory GD, antithyroid drugs over 5 years with positive TRAb. For both TCR sequencing and RNA sequencing, RNA was extracted from PBMCs using TRIzol. Library construction relied on multiplex PCR. TCRdb names Illumina HiSeq 4000 as the instrument used. iRepertoire HTBI primers and Arm-PCR amplification of CDR3 regions were used to construct TCR beta libraries. TCRdb's own reprocessing of the public reads used fastp at Q25 and MiXCR and kept productive beta chains. Every distinct CDR3 protein forms one entry, paired with its most common genes and DNA. Counted in this sample were around 500,000 distinct CDR3 sequences; around 21% of them appeared once. Roughly 8% of the sample belongs to the ten largest clones.

The sequencing used peripheral blood mononuclear cells (PBMCs), collected when the disease was refractory, from a patient treated with antithyroid drugs. The receptors were gathered from a female donor with Graves disease.

With respect to this clonotype: The conserved final phenylalanine or tryptophan is absent from the CDR3, which likely points to a read error. The genes are TRBV6-9 and TRBJ1-6; D is ambiguous. Germline CDR1 reads MNHGY; CDR2 reads SVAAGI. The V end was cut by 3 bases, the J end by 7 bases, with 4 bases between. The CDR3 totals 12 residues. The CDR3 is CASSYANSPLHL. The DNA of the CDR3 is TGTGCCAGCAGTTACGCCAATTCACCCCTCCACCTT.

This clonotype was seen at least ten times. The V and J genes are TRBV11-2 and TRBJ1-1; D remains unclear. The germline V gene encodes CDR1 SGHAT and CDR2 FQNNGV. Deletions cut 1 base from V and 9 bases from J, with 18 bases between. The CDR3 is 15 amino acids. The CDR3 region is CASSLVGSDRQKAFF. CDR3 nucleotides: TGTGCCAGCAGCTTAGTTGGCAGTGATCGGCAGAAAGCTTTCTTT.

The J gene is TRBJ2-3, the V gene TRBV28, with D unresolved. Per germline, CDR1 MDHEN and CDR2 SYDVKM. The CDR3 is made up of 10 amino acids. Trimming shortened V by 6 bases and J by 6 bases, and 4 bases separated the two germline ends. The CDR3 DNA reads TGTGCCAGCAGCGGGGATACGCAGTATTTT. Residues: CASSGDTQYF.

The table lists this clonotype with a few counts. This chain uses TRBV14 with TRBJ1-1; tentatively, D is TRBD1 (5 bases). The CDR3 totals 14 residues. Deletions cut 4 bases from V and 10 bases from J, with 19 bases between. CDR1 is SGHDN and CDR2 is FVKESK in the germline V gene. The CDR3 sequence is CASSPLGGPVAAFF. Here the CDR3 DNA reads TGTGCCAGCAGCCCCCTCGGGGGACCCGTTGCAGCTTTCTTT.

The J gene is TRBJ1-1, the V gene TRBV5-1, with 7 bases matching TRBD1. J was trimmed by 1 base and V by 4 bases; bases with no gene match: 7. The CDR3 has 15 amino acids. The germline CDR1 and CDR2 sequences are SGHRS and YFSETQ. The CDR3 protein is CASSVQGKGNTEAFF. CDR3 DNA: TGCGCCAGCAGCGTACAGGGGAAGGGGAACACTGAAGCTTTCTTT.

This clonotype was recorded only once. This chain links TRBV11-1 with TRBJ2-5; 8 bases align to TRBD2. V was pared by 4 bases and J by 1 base, with 5 bases of the junction left unmatched. CDR1 SGHAT and CDR2 FQDESV come from the germline V gene (reference sequence). This CDR3 has 15 residues. CDR3 coding DNA: TGTGCCAGCAGCTCGACTAGCGAAAGCCAAGAGACCCAGTACTTC. Amino acid sequence: CASSSTSESQETQYF.

The V call is TRBV5-1, the J call TRBJ2-3; 9 nucleotides align to TRBD1. The CDR3 spans 14 residues. Germline loops: CDR1 SGHRS, CDR2 YFSETQ. Unmatched junction bases numbered 3, after V lost 7 bases and J lost 0 bases. CDR3 bases: TGCGCCAGCCGGGGACAGGGAAGCACAGATACGCAGTATTTT. This sequence encodes CASRGQGSTDTQYF.

In its sample, this clonotype was seen many times. The chain uses TRBV6-1 and TRBJ1-2, with a tentative D call TRBD1 (6 bases). The CDR3 loop spans 14 amino acids. The germline V and J ends were trimmed by 11 bases and 6 bases, with 22 bases remaining between them. Germline lookup yields CDR1 MNHNS and CDR2 SASEGT. The CDR3: CAAKTGGVSDGYTF. CDR3 DNA sequence: TGTGCCGCCAAGACGGGGGGCGTTTCGGATGGCTACACCTTC.

This clonotype appeared once. An end of the junction does not agree with germline; a read error may underlie this. This chain connects TRBV11-2 to TRBJ1-1, with a tentative D call TRBD1 (5 bases). Germline CDR1 reads SGHAT; CDR2 reads FQNNGV. CDR3 length: 14 residues. In DNA, the CDR3 is TGCGCCAGCAGCCTCAGGGATTGGGGAACTGAAGCTTTCTTT. Protein sequence: CASSLRDWGTEAFF. The variable domain in full, with the rest retrieved from reference TRBV11-2 and TRBJ1-1, is EAGVAQSPRYKIIEKRQSVAFWCNPISGHATLYWYQQILGQGPKLLIQFQNNGVVDDSQLPKDRFSAERLKGVDSTLKIQPAKLEDSAVYLCASSLRDWGTEAFFGQGTRLTVV.

This chain links TRBV27 with TRBJ2-7; D might be TRBD1 or TRBD2, each matching 6 bases. The V gene's germline CDR1 is MNHEY and CDR2 SMNVEV (reference sequence). The V and J ends lost 5 bases and 4 bases respectively, with 12 bases between them. The CDR3 totals 13 residues. The CDR3 reads CASSHRAGYEQYF. The CDR3 DNA is TGTGCCAGCAGTCACAGGGCGGGATACGAGCAGTACTTC.

J is TRBJ2-7 and V is TRBV13; maybe TRBD2 (6 bases). The CDR3 is made up of 12 amino acids. The V gene lost 5 bases and the J gene lost 4 bases, with 9 bases spanning the gap. The germline V gene has CDR1 PRHDT and CDR2 FYEKMQ (reference sequence). CDR3 residues: CASSMTRYEQYF. The CDR3 nucleotides read TGTGCCAGCAGCATGACTAGATACGAGCAGTACTTC.

This clonotype was observed many times. CDR3 DNA sequence: TGTGCCAGCAGTAAGGGATACGTGAACACCATATATTTT. Protein product: CASSKGYVNTIYF. The chain uses TRBV2 and TRBJ1-3; unclear D gene. With 5 bases removed from V and 7 bases from J, the gap between germline ends came to 12 bases. CDR1 and CDR2 from the germline V gene are SNHLY and FYNNEI. The length of the CDR3 is 13 residues.

The chain recombines TRBV7-6 with TRBJ2-7; tentative D call: TRBD1 (6 bases). The V gene lost 8 bases and the J gene lost 7 bases, with 15 bases spanning the gap. This CDR3 comprises 12 residues. Germline V gives CDR1 SGHVS, CDR2 FNYEAQ. CDR3 nucleotides: TGTGCCAGCCTAGGGGGTTCCGGAGAGCAGTACTTC. Translation gives CASLGGSGEQYF.

This clonotype came up many times. This chain links TRBV6-1 with TRBJ2-5, with a possible D match to TRBD2 (5 bases). The CDR3 is 13 residues long. Trimming removed 1 base at V and 6 bases at J, with 9 bases between. Germline V gives CDR1 MNHNS, CDR2 SASEGT. The chain's CDR3 is CASSEGPGKTQYF. The CDR3 DNA reads as TGTGCCAGCAGTGAAGGTCCGGGAAAGACCCAGTACTTC.

To note about this clonotype: Given a much more abundant clone one base away, this may be a read error. This sequence joins TRBV9 and TRBJ2-6; D is perhaps TRBD1 (5 bases). The CDR3 is 18 residues long. The germline gives CDR1 SGDLS, CDR2 YYNGEE. This CDR3 reads CASSVGPAAFSGANVLAF. The CDR3 bases are TGTGCCAGCAGCGTAGGCCCAGCCGCCTTCTCTGGGGCCAACGTCCTGGCTTTC.

This clonotype was found a few times. The chain joins TRBV20-1 to TRBJ2-2; 8 bases are shared with TRBD2. Germline V gives CDR1 DFQATT, CDR2 SNEGSKA (reference sequence). The ends lost 3 bases at V and 1 base at J; junction bases unmatched: 4. The CDR3 loop spans 15 amino acids. DNA of the CDR3: TGCAGTGCTAGCGTCCTAGCGGGGAACACCGGGGAGCTGTTTTTT. This translates into CSASVLAGNTGELFF.

The J gene is TRBJ2-7, the V gene TRBV7-9, with D unclear. The CDR3 is made up of 15 amino acids. V was pared by 5 bases and J by 3 bases, with 17 bases between. Germline V gene sequence: CDR1 SEHNR, CDR2 FQNEAQ (reference sequence). CDR3 region: CASSHVLFSSYEQYF. The CDR3 DNA reads TGTGCCAGCAGCCACGTATTATTTTCAAGCTACGAGCAGTACTTC.

This clonotype was picked up many times. The V and J genes are TRBV27 and TRBJ1-2; 7 bases line up with TRBD1. In germline, CDR1 is MNHEY, CDR2 SMNVEV (reference sequence). CDR3 length: 11 residues. The trim removed 6 bases at V and 8 bases at J, leaving 3 bases unmatched. The CDR3 here is CASRTGSGYTF. CDR3 in DNA: TGTGCCAGCAGGACAGGGAGCGGCTACACCTTC.

At least ten counts were recorded for this clonotype. This rearrangement joins TRBV28 to TRBJ1-5, with no clear D. Trimming left V 3 bases short and J 6 bases short, with 12 bases between. The CDR3 runs to 14 residues. Germline V gene lookup returns CDR1 MDHEN and CDR2 SYDVKM. DNA for the CDR3: TGTGCCAGCAGTTTCGGGGTGCTTGTTCAGCCCCAGCATTTT. Amino acid sequence: CASSFGVLVQPQHF.

The genes are TRBV2 and TRBJ1-3, with 8 bases that match TRBD1. The CDR3 covers 18 residues. After removal of 4 bases from V and 3 bases from J, the junction contained 14 bases not matched to a gene. The germline CDR1 and CDR2 sequences are SNHLY and FYNNEI. The CDR3 spells CASSVPPGRGQFGNTIYF. The DNA for the CDR3 is TGTGCCAGCAGTGTCCCCCCCGGCAGGGGGCAGTTTGGAAACACCATATATTTT.

The table lists this clonotype with many counts. V gene TRBV28 combines with J gene TRBJ1-2, with D tentatively TRBD1 (5 bases). Trimming cost V 3 bases and J 8 bases, with 7 bases left between them. Germline-derived CDR1 and CDR2 are MDHEN and SYDVKM. This CDR3 has 11 amino acids. The CDR3 reads CASSFTGGYTF. As DNA, the CDR3 is TGTGCCAGCAGTTTCACAGGAGGCTACACCTTC.

This clonotype was recorded at least ten times. DNA for the CDR3: TGTGCCTGGAGTGTGGGAGGGGCGGGCGAGCAGTACTTC. This encodes CAWSVGGAGEQYF. This chain joins TRBV30 and TRBJ2-7, with 7 bases aligning to TRBD2. Germline CDR1 is GTSNPN and CDR2 is SVGIG (reference sequence). The CDR3 is 13 amino acids. Losses at the gene ends were 0 bases for V and 6 bases for J; bases not matched to a gene: 5.